Presented here are 16 T cell receptor beta chains from one specimen sequenced in a study of blood T cell repertoires in COVID-19. TCRdb keeps only in-frame clones here, not all; method: immunoSEQ multiplex PCR. The table lists 88,000 or so clones, 85% of them singletons, with roughly 4% in the top ten. Sequencing was performed on peripheral blood. The receptors come from a man aged 60 to 69 with acute or convalescent COVID-19.

The J gene is TRBJ2-2, the V gene TRBV29-1; possible D gene TRBD1, 6 bases. The CDR3 loop spans 14 amino acids. Germline V gene data show CDR1 as SQVTM and CDR2 as ANQGSEA. The V gene lost 3 bases and the J gene lost 5 bases, with 13 bases spanning the gap. As DNA, the CDR3 is TGCAGCGTTGAGCGTGGGGGCAGGACCGGGGAGCTGTTTTTT. Its protein is CSVERGGRTGELFF.

This sequence joins TRBV19 and TRBJ2-7; 7 bases are a match to TRBD1. The germline V gene has CDR1 LNHDA and CDR2 SQIVND (reference sequence). The CDR3 covers 14 residues. The ends lost 6 bases at V and 3 bases at J; junction bases unmatched: 8. The CDR3 spells CASSRGQDRYEQYF. In DNA, the CDR3 is TGTGCCAGTAGCCGCGGACAGGATCGCTACGAGCAGTACTTC. Drawing the rest from reference TRBV19 and TRBJ2-7, the complete variable domain is DGGITQSPKYLFRKEGQNVTLSCEQNLNHDAMYWYRQDPGQGLRLIYYSQIVNDFQKGDIAEGYSVSREKKESFPLTVTSAQKNPTAFYLCASSRGQDRYEQYFGPGTRLTVT.

The V and J genes are TRBV3-1 (or the pseudogene TRBV3-2) and TRBJ2-2; 13 positions agree with TRBD2. V shed 8 bases and J 1 base; nucleotides not matched to a gene: 4. The CDR3 has 16 residues. Per the germline V gene, CDR1 is LGHDT and CDR2 is YNNKEL (reference sequence). The CDR3 loop reads CASSRTSGRNTGELFF. CDR3 in DNA: TGTGCCAGCTCCCGGACTAGCGGGAGGAACACCGGGGAGCTGTTTTTT.

The V call is TRBV4-2, the J call TRBJ1-2; weak D call: TRBD1 (6 bases). Per the germline V gene, CDR1 is LGHNA and CDR2 is YNFKEQ. This CDR3 has 14 amino acids. V lost 0 bases and J lost 5, with 10 bases in between. The CDR3 DNA sequence: TGTGCCAGCAGCCAAGAAAGGACAGTATATGGCTACACCTTC. Encoded protein: CASSQERTVYGYTF.

The V gene is TRBV27, the J gene TRBJ1-2; D is unclear. The germline gives CDR1 MNHEY, CDR2 SMNVEV (reference sequence). V was trimmed by 3 bases and J by 8 bases, leaving 13 bases between them. This CDR3 region has 13 residues. The CDR3 DNA sequence: TGTGCCAGCAGTTTTAGAGGTACCCGGGGCTACACCTTC. Translated, it gives CASSFRGTRGYTF.

CDR3: CASSLGTSGPWGDEQYF. As DNA, the CDR3 is TGTGCCAGCAGCTTAGGAACTAGCGGGCCTTGGGGCGACGAGCAGTACTTC. The chain joins TRBV7-9 to TRBJ2-7, with 9 positions matching TRBD2. CDR1 and CDR2 from the germline V gene are SEHNR and FQNEAQ (reference sequence). The V and J ends lost 1 base and 5 bases, in that order; junction bases with no gene match: 12. This CDR3 region has 17 residues.

The J gene is TRBJ1-2, the V gene TRBV4-3; D unclear. Trimming took off 0 bases at V and 8 bases at J, with 19 bases between the two ends. The CDR3 is 16 residues long. Germline assignment: CDR1 LGHNA and CDR2 YSLEER. The CDR3 here is CASSQENRPAVDGYTF. The CDR3 nucleotides read TGCGCCAGCAGCCAAGAAAACCGCCCCGCGGTTGACGGCTACACCTTC.

The V call is TRBV7-9, the J call TRBJ1-3, with a possible D match to TRBD1 (6 bases). The CDR3 has 13 residues. Trimming removed 9 bases at V and 6 bases at J, with 15 bases between. CDR1 is SEHNR and CDR2 is FQNEAQ in the germline V gene (reference sequence). CDR3 nucleotides: TGTGCCAGTAAACCGGGGGGCCCAAACACCATATATTTT. Translation: CASKPGGPNTIYF. Full variable domain (outside the CDR3, taken from reference TRBV7-9 and TRBJ1-3): DTGVSQNPRHKITKRGQNVTFRCDPISEHNRLYWYRQTLGQGPEFLTYFQNEAQLEKSRLLSDRFSAERPKGSFSTLEIQRTEQGDSAMYLCASKPGGPNTIYFGEGSWLTVV.

The chain employs TRBV25-1 and TRBJ2-7; 8 bases are a match to TRBD1. Trimming removed 6 bases from V and 1 base from J; junction bases left unmatched: 8. This CDR3 is built from 15 residues. CDR1 is MGHDK, CDR2 SYGVNS, per germline. In nucleotides, the CDR3 is TGTGCCAGCAGGGATCGGACAGGGACTTCCTACGAGCAGTACTTC. Protein: CASRDRTGTSYEQYF.

This chain connects TRBV19 to TRBJ2-2; D is possibly TRBD2 (7 bases). This CDR3 comprises 16 residues. Trimming removed 7 bases at V and 2 bases at J, with 17 bases between. The germline CDR1 and CDR2 sequences are LNHDA and SQIVND (reference sequence). CDR3 loop: CASTGGGHINTGELFF. The DNA of the CDR3 is TGTGCCAGTACCGGCGGGGGCCACATAAACACCGGGGAGCTGTTTTTT.

This clone occurred once. The V and J genes are TRBV29-1 and TRBJ1-1; D is possibly TRBD1 (6 bases). This CDR3 spans 11 amino acids. Per germline, CDR1 SQVTM and CDR2 ANQGSEA. The V end lost 7 bases, the J end lost 3 bases, and 9 bases lay between the germline ends. The CDR3 spells CSGGHYTEAFF. The CDR3 nucleotides are TGCAGCGGGGGACATTACACTGAAGCTTTCTTT.

The rearrangement links TRBV2 to TRBJ1-5; tentative D call: TRBD1 (5 bases). Germline V gene lookup returns CDR1 SNHLY and CDR2 FYNNEI. CDR3 length: 14 residues. Trimming took off 6 bases at V and 0 bases at J, with 9 bases between the two ends. CDR3 sequence reads: CASREQVSNQPQHF. Written as DNA, the CDR3 is TGTGCCAGCAGAGAACAGGTTAGCAATCAGCCCCAGCATTTT.

The chain uses TRBV20-1 and TRBJ1-5, with D unresolved. Germline-derived CDR1 and CDR2 are DFQATT and SNEGSKA (reference sequence). This CDR3 has 11 amino acids. V lost 6 bases and J 5 bases, leaving 8 bases between the germline ends. CDR3 DNA: TGCAGTGCGCGAAGAGATCAGCCCCAGCATTTT. This translates into CSARRDQPQHF.

The chain recombines TRBV6-5 with TRBJ1-5; tentative D call: TRBD1 (5 bases). This CDR3 is built from 13 residues. The V and J ends lost 6 bases and 9 bases respectively, with 15 bases between them. From germline, CDR1 is MNHEY and CDR2 SVGAGI. The CDR3 spells CASSPRDSGPQHF. In DNA, the CDR3 is TGTGCCAGCAGCCCAAGGGACTCTGGGCCCCAGCATTTT.

The gene calls are TRBV29-1 and TRBJ2-5; D gene ambiguous. V was clipped by 2 bases and J by 1 base, with 5 bases between them. CDR1 is SQVTM and CDR2 is ANQGSEA in the germline V gene. This CDR3 is 12 amino acids long. The CDR3 loop is CSVEPVQETQYF. The CDR3 DNA follows: TGCAGCGTTGAACCTGTCCAAGAGACCCAGTACTTC.

The V gene is TRBV2, the J gene TRBJ1-4; TRBD1 agrees at 9 bases. Per the germline V gene, CDR1 is SNHLY and CDR2 is FYNNEI. V was clipped by 6 bases and J by 6 bases; unmatched bases: 2. This CDR3 is built from 13 residues. CDR3 in amino acids: CASSTGGHEKLFF. The CDR3, as DNA: TGTGCCAGCAGCACAGGGGGCCATGAAAAACTGTTTTTT.